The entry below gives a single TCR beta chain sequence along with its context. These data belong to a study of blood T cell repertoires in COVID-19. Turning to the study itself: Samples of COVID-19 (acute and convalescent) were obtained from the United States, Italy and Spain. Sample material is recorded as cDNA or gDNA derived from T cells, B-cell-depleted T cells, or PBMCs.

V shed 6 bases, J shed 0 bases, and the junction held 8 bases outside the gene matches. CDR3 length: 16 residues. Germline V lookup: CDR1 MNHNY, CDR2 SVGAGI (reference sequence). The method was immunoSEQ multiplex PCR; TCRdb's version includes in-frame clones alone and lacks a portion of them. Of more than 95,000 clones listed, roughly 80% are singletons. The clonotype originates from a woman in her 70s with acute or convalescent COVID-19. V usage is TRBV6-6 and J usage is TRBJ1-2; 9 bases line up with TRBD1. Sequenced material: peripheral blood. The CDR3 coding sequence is TGTGCCAGCAGCACGGGGGACAGGGACCCTAACTATGGCTACACCTTC. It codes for CASSTGDRDPNYGYTF.